The clone carrying this T cell receptor beta chain was seen repeatedly, ten times or more. The antigen is not known. Naive CD4+ T cells were purified with Tregs depleted by CD25. Study outcomes and limitations: Tumor memory CD4+ T cell TCR gene usage clustered with blood and lymph node memory CD4+ cells and lymph node naive CD4+ cells. Tumor Treg TCRs overlapped most with tumor naive CD4+ cells.

Constant-region reverse primers amplified full-length variable regions, followed by semi-nested Nested Universal Primer A PCR. Each CDR3 protein is one row after TCRdb ran MiXCR on the 5' RACE reads. The sample lists tens of thousands of distinct CDR3 sequences, about 19% occurring once. Sequencing was performed on naive CD4+ T cells sorted from a lymph node. Indicated subset: naive CD4+ T cells, CD4+CD45RA+CD25-. This TCR derives from a female donor with breast cancer.

The DNA of the CDR3 is TGTGCCAGCAGCGCCATTTTAAGGAACACTGAAGCTTTCTTT. This codes for CASSAILRNTEAFF. This chain uses TRBV7-2 with TRBJ1-1, with D unresolved. CDR3 length equals 14 residues. With 5 bases removed from V and 1 base from J, the gap between germline ends came to 11 bases. The germline V gene has CDR1 SGHTA and CDR2 FQGNSA.